This T cell receptor beta chain was recovered during a study of T cell responses to AZD1222 COVID-19 vaccine (dated by TCRdb to the early 2020s). A note on the overall study: AZD1222 recipients with second doses at about 4 weeks or about 12 weeks were pooled, because spike-specific TCR depth and breadth did not differ between schedules. TCR sequencing was performed for 230 to 250 trial participants, of whom about 210 were given two doses of AZD1222 and 26 were given two doses of MenACWY control vaccine. Trial participants were enrolled by age into subgroups of 18-55, 56-69 and 70-plus years, and around 150, 28 and 57 TCR-sequenced participants, respectively, were included in these subgroups.

About this clone itself: What antigen it recognizes has not been identified. Base qualities are not at hand, and no much larger clone is one base apart.

The CDR3 starts with the cysteine, ends with the phenylalanine, and has 16 residues. The only DNA kept is the CDR3, 48 bases in frame from the first base. This sample's time point label indicates: baseline before first vaccination. The vaccinee samples were drawn from two UK trials, COV001 and COV002, one of which was a single-blind randomized controlled phase 2/3 trial testing AZD1222 (ChAdOx1 nCoV-19) in healthy adults. For TCRbeta chain sequencing, PBMC samples were collected from trial participants at day 0 and at day 28 after the second dose. The CDR3 regions of human TCRbeta chains were subjected to immunosequencing. Per the source publication's procedure: TCRs in the repertoires were matched against a reference library of SARS-CoV-2-specific TCRs that had been generated with the MIRA antigen-specificity platform. Breadth meant the fraction of unique TCRs that were SARS-CoV-2-associated, whereas depth meant the fraction of total T cells that were SARS-CoV-2-associated. Using the MIRA data, each spike-specific TCR was assigned both to the spike region to which the TCR was reactive and to a CD4 or CD8 class. Log10-transformed breadth and depth values were compared by one-way ANOVA with Sidak's multiple comparisons tests. Sourced from immuneACCESS, this table was stored by TCRdb with only in-frame sequences that have V and J called. A share of the clones is absent; for the studies checked, an unresolved V gene accounts for under half, and the remainder has no known explanation. V, J and clone size are those of that table, while D and trimming were read from the DNA. In this sample the table shows 90,000 to 150,000 clones, about 90% of which occur a single time. Roughly a tenth of the sample belongs to the ten largest clones.

The research as a whole found: Because no day 14 peak-response samples were available, the repertoires could be characterized only after the peak T cell response. In the small 56-69-year group, the increase in depth fell short of significance, most likely because of low power. After two AZD1222 doses, spike-specific TCR breadth and depth were significantly higher than at day 0 and than in MenACWY recipients. Participants were mostly white British and included more females than males, and it was suggested by the authors that clonal diversity may have been underestimated. Vaccine-associated CD4 TCRs spanned the whole spike protein, with dominant responses in regions 160-218 and 743-854. Reportedly, close to half of the unique spike-specific TCRs recognized epitopes lying outside the regions that are mutated in the B.1.351 and B.1.1.7 variants. Only six AZD1222 recipients were SARS-CoV-2 seropositive at baseline, limiting conclusions about previously exposed vaccinees.

The chain employs TRBV21-1 and TRBJ2-4. TRBV21-1 is classified as a pseudogene. The TCR comes from an adult in good health. The sequencing used peripheral blood, collected on day 0 of AZD1222 vaccination. The DNA sequence is given as TGTGCCAGCAGCAGACCCAAAGAACTAGCCAAAAACATTCAGTACTTC. It encodes CASSRPKELAKNIQYF.